Below, 30 T cell receptor beta chains from the same sample are listed, as sequenced in a study of identifying expanded T cells in peripheral blood. Clones were read by immunoSEQ multiplex PCR, and TCRdb kept only the in-frame ones, dropping some. The table records 100,000 to 150,000 clones, 65% to 90% of them present only once. The sequencing input was blood. All receptors derive from a person between 18 and 75 years old in good health.

V and J are TRBV30 and TRBJ2-3; D not certain. The germline V gene encodes CDR1 GTSNPN and CDR2 SVGIG (reference sequence). Deletions cut 2 bases from V and 6 bases from J, with 9 bases between. The CDR3 loop spans 12 amino acids. The CDR3 bases are TGTGCCTGGAGTATTAGGGTTGATACGCAGTATTTT. Translated, it gives CAWSIRVDTQYF.

The table lists this clone with a few counts. This sequence joins TRBV9 and TRBJ2-7; 10 bases fit TRBD1. Trimming at V came to 0 bases and at J to 4 bases, leaving 7 bases not matched to a gene. The CDR3 length is 16 residues. CDR1 and CDR2 (germline): SGDLS, YYNGEE. CDR3 DNA sequence: TGTGCCAGCAGCGTAGACGGAGGACAGGGGGTATACGAGCAGTACTTC. It codes for CASSVDGGQGVYEQYF.

CDR3 bases: TGTGCCAGCAGCTTATCAGCGGGGGGCCCCAATGAGCAGTTCTTC. Translation gives CASSLSAGGPNEQFF. V is TRBV7-2 and J is TRBJ2-1, with 9 bases lining up with TRBD2. The CDR3 is made up of 15 amino acids. CDR1 and CDR2 from the germline V gene are SGHTA and FQGNSA. The J segment lost 6 bases and the V segment lost 2 bases, leaving 5 bases of the junction unmatched.

The rearrangement uses TRBV5-1 and TRBJ2-1, with D possibly matching TRBD1 (7 bases). Trimming removed 4 bases from V and 5 bases from J, with 10 bases in between. Germline V gives CDR1 SGHRS, CDR2 YFSETQ. The CDR3 is 13 amino acids. The CDR3 loop reads CASSLRGDNEQFF. CDR3 coding DNA: TGCGCCAGCAGCCTCAGGGGGGACAATGAGCAGTTCTTC.

The chain joins TRBV11-3 to TRBJ2-3, with D hard to call. Trimming left V 1 base short and J 1 base short, with 12 bases between. This CDR3 has 16 amino acids. Germline V gives CDR1 SGHNT, CDR2 YENEEA. The CDR3 DNA follows: TGTGCCAGCAGCTTAGGGACCCCTTCGGGCACAGATACGCAGTATTTT. Protein sequence: CASSLGTPSGTDTQYF.

V gene TRBV9 combines with J gene TRBJ2-1, with D perhaps matching TRBD2 (6 bases). The CDR3 has 14 residues. The V gene lost 3 bases and the J gene lost 7 bases, with 14 bases spanning the gap. Per germline, CDR1 SGDLS and CDR2 YYNGEE. CDR3 region: CASSEGGGYNEQFF. The CDR3 coding sequence is TGTGCCAGCAGCGAGGGAGGAGGGTATAATGAGCAGTTCTTC.

The chain is built from TRBV9 and TRBJ2-1; D may be TRBD2 (6 bases). The germline V and J ends were trimmed by 3 bases and 6 bases, with 13 bases remaining between them. The germline V gene encodes CDR1 SGDLS and CDR2 YYNGEE. The CDR3 extends over 14 amino acids. The CDR3 loop reads CASSAGGTLNEQFF. The CDR3 DNA follows: TGTGCCAGCAGCGCCGGAGGGACTCTCAATGAGCAGTTCTTC.

The chain employs TRBV7-8 and TRBJ1-2; no firm D call. CDR1 and CDR2 (germline): SGHVS, FQNEAQ. V lost 1 base and J 3 bases, leaving 6 bases between the germline ends. This CDR3 is 13 amino acids long. The CDR3 nucleotides read TGTGCCAGCAGCTTAGTAGTGGACTATGGCTACACCTTC. It yields the protein CASSLVVDYGYTF.

The chain joins TRBV13 to TRBJ1-1; D is ambiguous. CDR1 is PRHDT, CDR2 FYEKMQ, per germline (reference sequence). The V gene lost 5 bases and the J gene lost 3 bases, with 7 bases spanning the gap. The CDR3 runs to 12 residues. DNA for the CDR3: TGTGCCAGCAGCCCTAGGTACACTGAAGCTTTCTTT. Protein: CASSPRYTEAFF.

A single count supports this clone. J is TRBJ2-3 and V is TRBV6-5, with TRBD2 identical over 7 bases. The CDR3 has 15 amino acids. Germline V gene sequence: CDR1 MNHEY, CDR2 SVGAGI. V was pared by 1 base and J by 0 bases, with 1 base of the junction left unmatched. This CDR3 is CASSYFSGSTDTQYF. The CDR3 nucleotides are TGTGCCAGCAGTTACTTTAGCGGGAGCACAGATACGCAGTATTTT.

The chain joins TRBV27 to TRBJ2-7; no clear D gene. CDR1 and CDR2 from the germline V gene are MNHEY and SMNVEV (reference sequence). There are 15 residues in the CDR3. V was trimmed by 4 bases and J by 0 bases, leaving 13 bases between them. CDR3 sequence: CASSSYVPSSYEQYF. The CDR3 DNA follows: TGTGCCAGCAGTTCCTACGTCCCGAGCTCCTACGAGCAGTACTTC.

The chain links TRBV10-3 to TRBJ1-1, with D perhaps TRBD1 (6 bases). Germline assignment: CDR1 ENHRY and CDR2 SYGVKD. The CDR3 runs to 17 residues. V gave up 0 bases and J gave up 1 base, with 15 bases separating them. The DNA for the CDR3 is TGTGCCATCAGTGAGTCGGGGGCAGGGGTATCGAACACTGAAGCTTTCTTT. As protein: CAISESGAGVSNTEAFF.

The rearrangement links TRBV2 to TRBJ2-2; D remains ambiguous. This CDR3 comprises 14 residues. Trimming stripped 3 bases from V and 6 bases from J, with 11 bases between. Germline values: CDR1 SNHLY, CDR2 FYNNEI. CDR3 in amino acids: CASSDSRMAGELFF. In DNA, the CDR3 is TGTGCCAGCAGTGACTCTAGAATGGCCGGGGAGCTGTTTTTT.

V is TRBV13 and J is TRBJ2-1; 7 bases agree with TRBD1. Per germline, CDR1 PRHDT and CDR2 FYEKMQ (reference sequence). Trimming removed 0 bases from V and 9 bases from J; junction bases left unmatched: 5. The CDR3 is made up of 14 amino acids. The chain's CDR3 is CASSLGPAGGEQFF. CDR3 nucleotide sequence: TGTGCCAGCAGCTTAGGCCCAGCAGGGGGTGAGCAGTTCTTC.

The CDR3 loop is CAIGQQDYEQYF. The CDR3 DNA sequence: TGTGCCATCGGCCAACAAGACTACGAGCAGTACTTC. The V call is TRBV10-3, the J call TRBJ2-7; D uncertain. The CDR3 extends over 12 amino acids. The V end was cut by 8 bases, the J end by 3 bases, with 11 bases between. The V gene's germline CDR1 is ENHRY and CDR2 SYGVKD.

The genes are TRBV19 and TRBJ2-1, with 10 bases matching TRBD1. Germline CDR1 reads LNHDA; CDR2 reads SQIVND (reference sequence). The CDR3 loop spans 15 amino acids. Trimming at V came to 5 bases and at J to 4 bases, leaving 5 bases not matched to a gene. CDR3 sequence reads: CASSPPGQGYNEQFF. DNA for the CDR3: TGTGCCAGTAGTCCTCCGGGACAGGGGTACAATGAGCAGTTCTTC.

The chain links TRBV7-6 to TRBJ2-3, with D possibly being TRBD2 (6 bases). V lost 10 bases and J lost 4, with 21 bases in between. The CDR3 spans 15 residues. Germline CDR1 and CDR2: SGHVS and FNYEAQ. CDR3 in DNA: TGTGCCACCACCTTGGGGGGTGGTTTAGCAGATACGCAGTATTTT. Protein product: CATTLGGGLADTQYF. Together with reference TRBV7-6 and TRBJ2-3, the CDR3 gives the full variable domain: GAGVSQSPRYKVTKRGQDVALRCDPISGHVSLYWYRQALGQGPEFLTYFNYEAQQDKSGLPNDRFSAERPEGSISTLTIQRTEQRDSAMYRCATTLGGGLADTQYFGPGTRLTVL.

V gene TRBV7-8 combines with J gene TRBJ1-1, with a weak D call TRBD1 (6 bases). Germline assignment: CDR1 SGHVS and CDR2 FQNEAQ. This CDR3 spans 15 amino acids. The V gene lost 4 bases and the J gene lost 5 bases, with 17 bases spanning the gap. The CDR3 spells CASSYHTQGLTEAFF. The CDR3 DNA is TGTGCCAGCAGCTACCACACACAGGGCTTGACTGAAGCTTTCTTT. Full variable domain (outside the CDR3, taken from reference TRBV7-8 and TRBJ1-1): GAGVSQSPRYKVAKRGQDVALRCDPISGHVSLFWYQQALGQGPEFLTYFQNEAQLDKSGLPSDRFFAERPEGSVSTLKIQRTQQEDSAVYLCASSYHTQGLTEAFFGQGTRLTVV.

The chain joins TRBV11-2 to TRBJ1-1, with D unresolved. V gave up 3 bases and J gave up 0 bases, with 8 bases separating them. The CDR3 is 14 amino acids. CDR1 and CDR2 from the germline V gene are SGHAT and FQNNGV. The CDR3 nucleotides are TGTGCCAGCAGCTTTACGGACCTGAACACTGAAGCTTTCTTT. This translates into CASSFTDLNTEAFF. Combining the CDR3 with reference TRBV11-2 and TRBJ1-1 gives the whole variable domain EAGVAQSPRYKIIEKRQSVAFWCNPISGHATLYWYQQILGQGPKLLIQFQNNGVVDDSQLPKDRFSAERLKGVDSTLKIQPAKLEDSAVYLCASSFTDLNTEAFFGQGTRLTVV.

The chain has TRBV9 and TRBJ1-2; 10 bases map to TRBD1. The germline V gene has CDR1 SGDLS and CDR2 YYNGEE. Losses at the gene ends were 3 bases for V and 7 bases for J; bases not matched to a gene: 9. This CDR3 contains 15 residues. In nucleotides, the CDR3 is TGTGCCAGCAGCGCACGAGGACAGGGGGACTCTGGCTACACCTTC. The encoded protein is CASSARGQGDSGYTF.

The V and J genes are TRBV7-8 and TRBJ2-7; possible D gene TRBD1, 6 bases. The germline V and J ends were trimmed by 2 bases and 5 bases, with 13 bases remaining between them. There are 14 residues in the CDR3. The germline gives CDR1 SGHVS, CDR2 FQNEAQ. The CDR3 DNA reads TGTGCCAGCAGCTTATTAGGGCGACAGGACGAGCAGTACTTC. This encodes CASSLLGRQDEQYF.

The chain combines TRBV7-3 with TRBJ2-3; 13 nucleotides line up with TRBD2. CDR3 length equals 16 residues. Trimming took 5 bases from V and 3 from J; bases not matched to a gene: 5. Germline loops: CDR1 SGHTA, CDR2 FQGTGA. The DNA of the CDR3 is TGTGCCAGCAGCCAGGGGACTAGCGGGATAACAGATACGCAGTATTTT. Amino acids: CASSQGTSGITDTQYF.

The chain recombines TRBV10-2 with TRBJ2-2; 11 bases agree with TRBD2. This CDR3 is 17 amino acids long. J lost 4 bases, V lost 6 bases, and 10 bases had no gene match. Per the germline V gene, CDR1 is WSHSY and CDR2 is SAAADI. The CDR3 spells CASSNIAGGQSTGELFF. The CDR3 DNA sequence: TGCGCCAGCAGCAATATAGCGGGAGGGCAGAGCACCGGGGAGCTGTTTTTT.

The V call is TRBV9, the J call TRBJ1-2; D uncertain. V lost 2 bases and J lost 7, with 6 bases in between. The CDR3 has 11 residues. Germline V lookup: CDR1 SGDLS, CDR2 YYNGEE. CDR3 region: CASSVGVGYTF. In nucleotides, the CDR3 is TGTGCCAGCAGCGTCGGGGTTGGCTACACCTTC. Full variable domain (missing parts from reference TRBV9 and TRBJ1-2): DSGVTQTPKHLITATGQRVTLRCSPRSGDLSVYWYQQSLDQGLQFLIQYYNGEERAKGNILERFSAQQFPDLHSELNLSSLELGDSALYFCASSVGVGYTFGSGTRLTVV.

The J gene is TRBJ1-6, the V gene TRBV2; D gene ambiguous. This CDR3 spans 16 amino acids. The germline V gene encodes CDR1 SNHLY and CDR2 FYNNEI. The V end lost 1 base, the J end lost 6 bases, and 13 bases lay between the germline ends. The CDR3 nucleotides read TGTGCCAGCAGTGAAGGACCAGCGGGAGTTAATTCACCCCTCCACTTT. As protein: CASSEGPAGVNSPLHF.

The J gene is TRBJ2-7, the V gene TRBV18; D assignment may be TRBD1 or TRBD2 (7 bases each). V shed 3 bases and J shed 3 bases, with 21 bases lying between them. Germline CDR1 reads KGHSH; CDR2 reads LQKENI. There are 17 residues in the CDR3. CDR3 in DNA: TGTGCCAGCTCACCGATGGGGAGGGGGCGCGCGTACTACGAGCAGTACTTC. This codes for CASSPMGRGRAYYEQYF.

This chain connects TRBV7-2 to TRBJ2-5; 9 nucleotides align to TRBD2. With 4 bases clipped from V and 5 bases from J, the junction kept 5 bases outside the gene matches. The CDR3 has 14 amino acids. Germline V gene lookup returns CDR1 SGHTA and CDR2 FQGNSA. CDR3 bases: TGTGCCAGCAGCTCAAGCGGGAGGTGGGAGACCCAGTACTTC. This sequence encodes CASSSSGRWETQYF.

This clone was picked up one time. J is TRBJ2-7 and V is TRBV7-3, with D perhaps TRBD1 (6 bases). V lost 7 bases, J lost 5 bases, and 12 bases lay in between. The CDR3 spans 12 residues. Germline CDR1 and CDR2: SGHTA and FQGTGA. CDR3 sequence reads: CASTQQGNEQYF. In DNA form, the CDR3 reads TGTGCCAGCACCCAGCAGGGGAACGAGCAGTACTTC.

V usage is TRBV6-5 and J usage is TRBJ2-1; D is unresolved. CDR3 length: 15 amino acids. Looked up from germline, CDR1 is MNHEY and CDR2 is SVGAGI. Between the trimmed V and J ends, which lost 5 bases and 0 bases, there was a span of 11 bases. In DNA form, the CDR3 reads TGTGCCAGCAGTAGCAGAACAACCTCCTACAATGAGCAGTTCTTC. This sequence encodes CASSSRTTSYNEQFF.

This chain connects TRBV2 to TRBJ2-2; D remains unclear. Germline values: CDR1 SNHLY, CDR2 FYNNEI. This CDR3 contains 15 residues. The ends were cut back, 8 bases at V and 2 bases at J, with 15 bases in the middle. CDR3 protein: CASSPLTKNTGELFF. In DNA form, the CDR3 reads TGTGCCAGCTCCCCCCTGACAAAAAACACCGGGGAGCTGTTTTTT.